A selection of T cell receptor beta chains follows, all from one sample in a study of shared clonotypes between healthy human individuals. Profiling relied on immunoSEQ multiplex PCR, and the TCRdb table lists in-frame clones only, not all of them. The sample has 550,000 to 800,000 clones, about 74% seen once; the top ten hold over 1.5%. Sequencing input: memory CD4+ T cells sorted from blood. These receptors all stem from a young woman in good health. CDR3s include the opening cysteine and the closing phenylalanine or tryptophan. The order of the fields is V gene, J gene, CDR3 protein.

TRBV5-1	TRBJ2-1	CASSDGQGANEQFF
TRBV27	TRBJ2-3	CASSLGQGWKDTQYF
TRBV7-2	TRBJ2-1	CASSKNAVSSYNEQFF
TRBV28	TRBJ2-5	CASSRSGRLQETQYF
TRBV19	TRBJ2-7	CASSIEGLALEQYF
TRBV28	TRBJ1-1	CASTPVTGTNTEAFF
TRBV7-3	TRBJ1-1	CASSPIAGNTEAFF
TRBV7-9	TRBJ2-1	CASSRNDEQFF
TRBV5-1	TRBJ2-3	CASSLVSDTQYF
TRBV19	TRBJ2-1	CASSIVGGDEQFF
TRBV9	TRBJ2-7	CASSGVSYEQYF
TRBV5-4	TRBJ2-5	CASTTLWTRQETQYF
TRBV6-1	TRBJ2-7	CASSGTKVEQYF
TRBV2	TRBJ2-3	CASNELAGLGDTQYF
TRBV2	TRBJ1-2	CASRGQGGRGYTF
TRBV11-2	TRBJ1-5	CASSLEGWGTQPQHF
TRBV5-8	TRBJ2-7	CASSFGNYEQYF
TRBV29-1	TRBJ1-1	CSAQTGGGREAFF
TRBV19	TRBJ2-1	CASSTTSGRPLGEQFF